These T cell receptor beta chains were read from a single sample in a study of beta chain features in type 1 diabetes. Clones were read by immunoSEQ multiplex PCR, and TCRdb kept only the in-frame ones, dropping some. The sample consists of about 320,000 clones, approximately 15% of them appearing once. Sequencing used central memory CD4+ T cells from blood. These receptor sequences come from a man aged 25-45 years in good health. The CDR3 runs from the conserved cysteine through the conserved F or W.

j_gene: TRBJ1-1; v_gene: TRBV13; CDR3aa: CASSFNRGSTEAFF
j_gene: TRBJ2-5; v_gene: TRBV20-1; CDR3aa: CSAQKWETQYF
j_gene: TRBJ1-2; v_gene: TRBV25-1; CDR3aa: CASSEYSQGQGGYTF
j_gene: TRBJ1-1; v_gene: TRBV19; CDR3aa: CASSIPGGRSFF
j_gene: TRBJ1-2; v_gene: TRBV27; CDR3aa: CASSLTPGVYGYTF
j_gene: TRBJ1-2; v_gene: TRBV5-5; CDR3aa: CASGTQTYGYTF
j_gene: TRBJ2-1; v_gene: TRBV6-1; CDR3aa: CASRGIGSSYNEQFF
j_gene: TRBJ2-3; v_gene: TRBV7-9; CDR3aa: CASSLFSSGSTDTQYF
j_gene: TRBJ1-1; v_gene: TRBV5-1; CDR3aa: CASSPTTGPGTEAFF
j_gene: TRBJ2-1; v_gene: TRBV6-5; CDR3aa: CASSERHGDNEQFF
j_gene: TRBJ1-1; v_gene: TRBV11-3; CDR3aa: CASSLTLNTEAFF
j_gene: TRBJ2-2; v_gene: TRBV4-1; CDR3aa: CASSQAIWTETTGELFF
j_gene: TRBJ1-5; v_gene: TRBV6-1; CDR3aa: CASDSPGQPQHF
j_gene: TRBJ2-7; v_gene: TRBV5-6; CDR3aa: CASSLQGSYEQYF
j_gene: TRBJ1-5; v_gene: TRBV18; CDR3aa: CASSPQAGDYSNQPQHF
j_gene: TRBJ1-1; v_gene: TRBV28; CDR3aa: CASIPGGTVGAFF
j_gene: TRBJ1-6; v_gene: TRBV11-2; CDR3aa: CASSLEGGSPLHF
j_gene: TRBJ2-3; v_gene: TRBV7-2; CDR3aa: CASSVLFSGADTQYF
j_gene: TRBJ1-5; v_gene: TRBV7-9; CDR3aa: CASSGNRTWALHQPQHF
j_gene: TRBJ2-1; v_gene: TRBV10-1; CDR3aa: CASSDDNEQFF
j_gene: TRBJ2-1; v_gene: TRBV7-9; CDR3aa: CASSLFADEQFF
j_gene: TRBJ2-5; v_gene: TRBV28; CDR3aa: CASSRGTSAPVGETQYF
j_gene: TRBJ2-1; v_gene: TRBV4-3; CDR3aa: CASSLSTRPSDEQFF
j_gene: TRBJ2-7; v_gene: TRBV5-1; CDR3aa: CASSEQDQGYEQYF
j_gene: TRBJ2-3; v_gene: TRBV9; CDR3aa: CASSAERLAGVSSRTSTDTQYF
j_gene: TRBJ2-3; v_gene: TRBV6-5; CDR3aa: CASSYGGRTDTQYF
j_gene: TRBJ2-1; v_gene: TRBV6-6; CDR3aa: CASRKKGLADNEQFF
j_gene: TRBJ1-4; v_gene: TRBV18; CDR3aa: CASSPPLGAAREKLFF
j_gene: TRBJ1-6; v_gene: TRBV5-6; CDR3aa: CASGPKVGPLHF
j_gene: TRBJ2-3; v_gene: TRBV7-2; CDR3aa: CASSQEVTQYF
j_gene: TRBJ2-5; v_gene: TRBV18; CDR3aa: CASSLRGQETQYF
j_gene: TRBJ2-3; v_gene: TRBV5-1; CDR3aa: CASSYGQGASTDTQYF
j_gene: TRBJ2-5; v_gene: TRBV28; CDR3aa: CASSFVGSQETQYF
j_gene: TRBJ2-7; v_gene: TRBV5-6; CDR3aa: CASSLQDSQLQYF
j_gene: TRBJ2-1; v_gene: TRBV14; CDR3aa: CASSQELLAGFIAFEQFF
j_gene: TRBJ2-3; v_gene: TRBV7-9; CDR3aa: CASSLRPLAAGGTDTQYF
j_gene: TRBJ1-2; v_gene: TRBV7-9; CDR3aa: CAGNSARGYTF
j_gene: TRBJ1-2; v_gene: TRBV19; CDR3aa: CASTAASYGYTF
j_gene: TRBJ1-2; v_gene: TRBV30; CDR3aa: CAWSRAANYGYTF
j_gene: TRBJ1-6; v_gene: TRBV30; CDR3aa: CAWRDRGNSPLHF
j_gene: TRBJ2-1; v_gene: TRBV12-2; CDR3aa: CASRSGWASGYNEQFF
j_gene: TRBJ1-2; v_gene: TRBV9; CDR3aa: CASSVGTGVEGYTF
j_gene: TRBJ2-3; v_gene: TRBV5-4; CDR3aa: CASSTGSASTDTQYF